The clone carrying this T cell receptor (beta chain) was counted a few times. Germline-derived CDR1 and CDR2 are MNHNS and SASEGT. Trimming took off 6 bases at V and 4 bases at J, with 7 bases between the two ends. This CDR3 has 13 residues. These data originate in a study of identical twins. A universal primer binding site was introduced by template switching. The final cDNA contained unique molecular identifiers. TCRdb fed the 5' RACE reads into MiXCR, producing one record per CDR3 protein. The sample includes 700,000 or so distinct CDR3 sequences, approximately 21% seen only once; the top ten take 4% to 5.5%. This sample was also put to use in a study of T cells expressing NK-cell markers.

The rearrangement links TRBV6-1 to TRBJ2-6; D possibly corresponds to TRBD1 (6 bases). Source material: PBMCs. This clonotype was obtained from a woman younger than 35 in good health. The CDR3 DNA follows: TGTGCCAGCAGCAGGGGAGGGGCCAACGTCCTGACTTTC. Protein: CASSRGGANVLTF.